A single sample is the source of the 25 T cell receptor beta chains below, sequenced in a study of T cells of healthy individuals. TCRdb re-called the 5' RACE reads through MiXCR, storing one row per CDR3 protein. This repertoire shows about 41,000 distinct CDR3 sequences, about 4.2% found once; its top ten account for about 10%. Every receptor here comes from a human donor in good health.

Many counts were recorded for this clonotype. The chain couples TRBV4-1 to TRBJ1-4, with 7 bases matching TRBD1. CDR3 size: 17 residues. Germline CDR1 is MGHRA and CDR2 is YSYEKL. J lost 7 bases, V lost 1 base, and 12 bases had no gene match. As DNA, the CDR3 is TGCGCCAGCAGCCAAGTTCTTGGGACAGAGCACGGTGAAAAACTGTTTTTT. It is translated as CASSQVLGTEHGEKLFF.

The chain carries TRBV4-3 and TRBJ1-2; D call uncertain. Trimming cost V 3 bases and J 2 bases, with 13 bases left between them. The CDR3 spans 15 residues. Germline V CDR1 and CDR2: LGHNA, YSLEER. The CDR3, as DNA: TGCGCCAGCAGCCAGAGTTACAGCCCAAACTATGGCTACACCTTC. This encodes CASSQSYSPNYGYTF.

This clonotype was picked up many times. The genes are TRBV4-3 and TRBJ2-7, with D uncertain. Germline V CDR1 and CDR2: LGHNA, YSLEER. With 2 bases removed from V and 2 bases from J, the gap between germline ends came to 13 bases. CDR3 length: 15 residues. The CDR3 region is CASSQTYPETYEQYF. In DNA, the CDR3 is TGCGCCAGCAGCCAAACTTATCCGGAGACCTACGAGCAGTACTTC.

This clonotype appeared many times. The chain uses TRBV6-1 and TRBJ2-6; 8 bases map to TRBD1. Germline lookup yields CDR1 MNHNS and CDR2 SASEGT. Trimming cost V 6 bases and J 0 bases; bases outside gene matches: 1. The CDR3 is made up of 15 amino acids. The CDR3 reads CASRTGGSGANVLTF. For the CDR3, the DNA is TGTGCCAGCAGAACAGGGGGCTCTGGGGCCAACGTCCTGACTTTC.

The DNA for the CDR3 is TGTGCCAGCAGCCAAGATGAACAGGGACAGGGTGGCTACACCTTC. It is translated as CASSQDEQGQGGYTF. The V gene is TRBV3-1, the J gene TRBJ1-2; TRBD1 agrees at 9 bases. After removal of 0 bases from V and 7 bases from J, the junction contained 6 bases not matched to a gene. The CDR3 spans 15 residues. Germline lookup yields CDR1 LGHDT and CDR2 YNNKEL (reference sequence).

This clonotype has a count of ten or more. The V gene is TRBV5-3, the J gene TRBJ2-5, with TRBD2 matching over 15 bases. TRBV5-3 carries the ORF label, with uncertain function. The CDR3 is 17 amino acids. The junction had 10 bases not matched to a gene; V was cut back by 3 bases and J by 7 bases. CDR3 sequence: CARSSGTSGGTLGTQYF. DNA of the CDR3: TGTGCCAGAAGCTCCGGGACTAGCGGGGGGACCCTCGGGACCCAGTACTTC.

This clonotype was counted at least ten times. This chain connects TRBV20-1 to TRBJ1-1, with 10 bases identical to TRBD1. Unmatched junction bases numbered 4, after V lost 4 bases and J lost 2 bases. Germline CDR1 is DFQATT and CDR2 is SNEGSKA (reference sequence). The CDR3 totals 14 residues. CDR3 bases: TGCAGTGCTACCGGGACAGGGGTAAACACTGAAGCTTTCTTT. Translation: CSATGTGVNTEAFF.

V usage is TRBV7-6 and J usage is TRBJ1-3; D gene uncertain. Per the germline V gene, CDR1 is SGHVS and CDR2 is FNYEAQ. The CDR3 is 15 residues long. The germline V and J ends were trimmed by 4 bases and 0 bases, with 10 bases remaining between them. The CDR3: CASSSPRASGNTIYF. DNA for the CDR3: TGTGCCAGCAGCTCCCCGCGGGCCTCTGGAAACACCATATATTTT.

This clonotype has at least ten counts. The chain carries TRBV6-1 and TRBJ1-1; D is uncertain. Germline CDR1 reads MNHNS; CDR2 reads SASEGT. Trimming cost V 4 bases and J 0 bases, with 6 bases left between them. This CDR3 has 13 amino acids. CDR3 sequence (DNA): TGTGCCAGCAGTGCCTGGATGAACACTGAAGCTTTCTTT. This sequence encodes CASSAWMNTEAFF.

This clonotype has ten or more counts. CDR3 sequence: CASSPLSGTEAFF. In nucleotides, the CDR3 is TGTGCCAGCAGCCCCCTTTCCGGGACTGAAGCTTTCTTT. The rearrangement links TRBV11-2 to TRBJ1-1; no clear D gene. Trimming pared 5 bases from V and 5 bases from J, leaving 12 bases between. This CDR3 is 13 amino acids long. Germline assignment: CDR1 SGHAT and CDR2 FQNNGV.

The sample holds many counts of this clonotype. The rearrangement joins TRBV10-2 to TRBJ2-5; 7 positions agree with TRBD2. V lost 6 bases, J lost 2 bases, and 3 bases stayed unmatched. The V gene's germline CDR1 is WSHSY and CDR2 SAAADI. This CDR3 comprises 13 residues. The CDR3 loop reads CASRWGGQETQYF. The CDR3 coding sequence is TGCGCCAGCAGGTGGGGGGGACAAGAGACCCAGTACTTC.

V and J are TRBV11-3 and TRBJ2-1; 8 bases agree with TRBD2. CDR3 length equals 14 residues. The V segment lost 5 bases and the J segment 6 bases; nucleotides outside the gene matches: 6. CDR1 SGHNT and CDR2 YENEEA come from the germline V gene. The CDR3 spells CASSVLGTSNEQFF. CDR3 bases: TGTGCCAGCAGCGTACTTGGGACTAGCAATGAGCAGTTCTTC.

The table lists this clonotype with many counts. The chain employs TRBV12-3 or TRBV12-4 and TRBJ2-1; D unclear. The ends were cut back, 5 bases at V and 6 bases at J, with 17 bases in the middle. The CDR3 is 15 residues long. The CDR3 reads CASSRRALVGNEQFF. CDR3 nucleotide sequence: TGTGCCAGCAGTCGACGGGCCCTTGTGGGCAATGAGCAGTTCTTC.

This clonotype was observed many times. This chain joins TRBV5-5 and TRBJ2-1; 14 nucleotides align to TRBD2. The length of the CDR3 is 16 residues. V shed 2 bases, J shed 10 bases, and the junction held 8 bases outside the gene matches. In germline, CDR1 is SGHKS, CDR2 YYEKEE (reference sequence). CDR3 protein: CASSFGRLAGGGEQFF. The CDR3 DNA follows: TGTGCCAGCAGCTTCGGACGACTAGCGGGAGGGGGCGAGCAGTTCTTC.

This clonotype was detected only a few times. The genes are TRBV6-4 and TRBJ2-1; no reliable D call. This CDR3 contains 15 residues. The germline V and J ends were trimmed by 0 bases and 7 bases, with 13 bases remaining between them. Looked up from germline, CDR1 is MRHNA and CDR2 is SNTAGT. DNA for the CDR3: TGTGCCAGCAGTGACTCGACCTCTGGGAATAATGAGCAGTTCTTC. Amino acid sequence: CASSDSTSGNNEQFF.

This clonotype was found a few times. The chain is built from TRBV30 and TRBJ2-7; D call uncertain. The CDR3 has 13 residues. CDR1 is GTSNPN and CDR2 is SVGIG in the germline V gene (reference sequence). V was pared by 4 bases and J by 0 bases, with 10 bases between. CDR3 amino acids: CAWTTGSSYEQYF. As DNA, the CDR3 is TGTGCCTGGACGACCGGGTCCTCCTACGAGCAGTACTTC.

This clonotype was counted a few times. The chain carries TRBV2 and TRBJ2-7; D is perhaps TRBD1 or TRBD2 (5 bases each). The CDR3 has 14 residues. Trimming left V 5 bases short and J 12 bases short, with 23 bases between. Per germline, CDR1 SNHLY and CDR2 FYNNEI. The CDR3 bases are TGTGCCAGCAGTCCGGGACCAAGAGGATCCCCTGGGTACTTC. As protein: CASSPGPRGSPGYF.

This clonotype was detected ten times or more. V gene TRBV9 combines with J gene TRBJ1-1; 8 positions agree with TRBD1. V was pared by 5 bases and J by 0 bases, with 6 bases of the junction left unmatched. CDR3 size: 15 residues. Germline CDR1 is SGDLS and CDR2 is YYNGEE. The CDR3 nucleotides read TGTGCCAGCAGTCTGACAGGGGCAATGAACACTGAAGCTTTCTTT. The encoded protein is CASSLTGAMNTEAFF.

Many counts were recorded for this clonotype. J is TRBJ1-1 and V is TRBV2; TRBD1 might be the D (5 bases). Germline CDR1 and CDR2: SNHLY and FYNNEI. V lost 10 bases, J lost 6 bases, and 15 bases lay in between. CDR3 length equals 12 residues. The chain's CDR3 is CAISTGGAEAFF. Written as DNA, the CDR3 is TGTGCCATCTCGACGGGGGGAGCTGAAGCTTTCTTT.

This clonotype was found many times. J is TRBJ1-1 and V is TRBV5-1; 10 bases fit TRBD1. The length of the CDR3 is 14 residues. Germline loops: CDR1 SGHRS, CDR2 YFSETQ. J gave up 7 bases and V 4 bases, and 7 bases lay outside the gene matches. CDR3 region: CASSRDRGKSEAFF. The CDR3 region has the DNA TGCGCCAGCAGCCGGGACAGGGGTAAGAGTGAAGCTTTCTTT.

This clonotype has ten or more counts. V gene TRBV7-3 combines with J gene TRBJ2-2; D is unresolved. CDR1 is SGHTA and CDR2 is FQGTGA in the germline V gene. The CDR3 is 12 residues long. The V gene lost 2 bases and the J gene lost 6 bases, with 4 bases spanning the gap. Here the CDR3 DNA reads TGTGCCAGCAGCTTAGGTGCCGGGGAGCTGTTTTTT. Its protein product is CASSLGAGELFF.

This clonotype was detected many times. The genes are TRBV11-2 and TRBJ2-2, with 11 bases lining up with TRBD2. CDR3 size: 18 residues. V lost 5 bases, J lost 4 bases, and 12 bases stayed unmatched. Germline V gives CDR1 SGHAT, CDR2 FQNNGV. The CDR3 DNA is TGTGCCAGCAGCAAGGGACTAGCGGAACTGGGCCGCACCGGGGAGCTGTTTTTT. Its translation: CASSKGLAELGRTGELFF.

This clonotype was counted between two and nine times. V usage is TRBV7-2 and J usage is TRBJ2-7, with D possibly being TRBD1 or TRBD2 (5 bases each). The ends were cut back, 9 bases at V and 3 bases at J, with 21 bases in the middle. CDR3 length: 15 amino acids. CDR1 is SGHTA, CDR2 FQGNSA, per germline. The CDR3 nucleotides are TGTGCCAGTGAGACCGGGACCCAGGGTGGCTACGAGCAGTACTTC. Translation: CASETGTQGGYEQYF.

By share of the sample, this clonotype is medium-sized. This chain joins TRBV6-2 or TRBV6-3 and TRBJ2-7; 9 bases agree with TRBD2. The CDR3 contains 17 residues. The J segment lost 0 bases and the V segment lost 4 bases, leaving 10 bases of the junction unmatched. The germline gives CDR1 MNHEY, CDR2 SVGEGT. The CDR3 region is CASSFRLAVPYSYEQYF. The DNA of the CDR3 is TGTGCCAGCAGTTTTCGACTAGCGGTACCATACTCCTACGAGCAGTACTTC.

This clonotype has a count of ten or more. CDR3 sequence reads: CASRDTSTDTQYF. The CDR3 DNA is TGTGCCAGCCGGGACACCAGCACAGATACGCAGTATTTT. The chain is built from TRBV28 and TRBJ2-3; D possibly corresponds to TRBD1 (6 bases). CDR3 length equals 13 residues. Germline lookup yields CDR1 MDHEN and CDR2 SYDVKM. V lost 8 bases and J lost 0, with 9 bases in between.